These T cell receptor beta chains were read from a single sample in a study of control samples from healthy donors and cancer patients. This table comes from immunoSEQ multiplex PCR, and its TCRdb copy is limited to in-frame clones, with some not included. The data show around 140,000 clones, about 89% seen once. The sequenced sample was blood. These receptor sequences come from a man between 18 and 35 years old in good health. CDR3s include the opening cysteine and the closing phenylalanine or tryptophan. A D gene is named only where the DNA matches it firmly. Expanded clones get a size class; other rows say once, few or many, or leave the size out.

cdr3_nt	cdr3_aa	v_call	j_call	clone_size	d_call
TGTGCCAGCAGCTCGGGCGGTGGGGGCGGCTACACCTTC	CASSSGGGGGYTF	TRBV7-9	TRBJ1-2	.	.
TGTGCCAGCAGCCCGCCACTAGCGGGGGGGCAAAAGAACACCGGGGAGCTGTTTTTT	CASSPPLAGGQKNTGELFF	TRBV3-1/TRBV3-2	TRBJ2-2	few	TRBD2
TGCGCCAGCAGTGAGTCGAGCCCGGTCTTCGGAAGCACAGATACGCAGTATTTT	CASSESSPVFGSTDTQYF	TRBV10-1	TRBJ2-3	.	.
TGTGCCAGCTCTTATGAGGGGGCATCTAGCTCCTACGAGCAGTACTTC	CASSYEGASSSYEQYF	TRBV27	TRBJ2-7	.	TRBD1
TGTGCCAGCAGCTTGGACCCTGGCACGAACACCGGGGAGCTGTTTTTT	CASSLDPGTNTGELFF	TRBV5-4	TRBJ2-2	.	.
TGCGCCAGCAGCCAATCAACGACAGGTAGCACAGAAGCTTTCTTT	CASSQSTTGSTEAFF	TRBV5-1	TRBJ1-1	few	.
TGTGCCAGCTCACCGCCCGGGACAGGGCTTGAAAAACTGTTTTTT	CASSPPGTGLEKLFF	TRBV18	TRBJ1-4	.	TRBD1
TGTGCCAGCAGGGTATTAGGGACTAGCGGGACCTACGAGCAGTACTTC	CASRVLGTSGTYEQYF	TRBV2	TRBJ2-7	.	TRBD2
TGTGCCAGCAGCCCCCAAACAGGGAGCACAGATACGCAGTATTTT	CASSPQTGSTDTQYF	TRBV7-3	TRBJ2-3	.	.
TGTGCCAGCAGCGTAGGCCTCGGGGGAGGGTATGGCTACACCTTC	CASSVGLGGGYGYTF	TRBV9	TRBJ1-2	.	.
TGCGCCAGCAGCCAAGGATCCGGACTAGCGGGGACTTTTTACAATGAGCAGTTCTTC	CASSQGSGLAGTFYNEQFF	TRBV4-3	TRBJ2-1	.	TRBD2
TGTGCCAGCAGTGAAACAGGGACGAATGAGCAGTTCTTC	CASSETGTNEQFF	TRBV6-4	TRBJ2-1	.	.
TGTGCCAGCAGTGAAGTAGGGGCCCGGGAGACCCAGTACTTC	CASSEVGARETQYF	TRBV6-1	TRBJ2-5	.	.
TGTGCCAGTAGTATTCCTGCAGGGGGGTCGGGAGAGACCCAGTACTTC	CASSIPAGGSGETQYF	TRBV19	TRBJ2-5	.	.
TGCGCCAGCAGCTTTAGGACAGGGACGTCGCCTGAGGAAAAACTGTTTTTT	CASSFRTGTSPEEKLFF	TRBV5-1	TRBJ1-4	.	TRBD1
TGTGCCACTGGACAGATCTACGAGCAGTACTTC	CATGQIYEQYF	TRBV24-1	TRBJ2-7	.	.
TGTGCCAGCAGTTCGAACACGGGAGGGGGTAGCTACACCTTC	CASSSNTGGGSYTF	TRBV27	TRBJ1-2	.	.
TGTGCCAGCACTCGGAGTGGAGGCTCTGGAAACACCATATATTTT	CASTRSGGSGNTIYF	TRBV9	TRBJ1-3	.	.
TGTGCCACCAGGGGACTAGCGGGAACCGGGGAGCTGTTTTTT	CATRGLAGTGELFF	TRBV24-1	TRBJ2-2	.	TRBD2
TGTGCCAGCAGCCAGGACAGTTACACAGATACGCAGTATTTT	CASSQDSYTDTQYF	TRBV11-1	TRBJ2-3	.	.
TGTGCCAGCAGCCCTCAGGGGGTTGGAGGAAACACCATATATTTT	CASSPQGVGGNTIYF	TRBV3-1/TRBV3-2	TRBJ1-3	.	TRBD1
TGTGCCAGCAGCTTAAAGCAGAGTAATTCACCCCTCCACTTT	CASSLKQSNSPLHF	TRBV7-2	TRBJ1-6	.	.
TGTGCCAGCAGCGTAGGGGCAGGCGTCTACGAGCAGTACTTC	CASSVGAGVYEQYF	TRBV9	TRBJ2-7	.	.
TGTGCCATCAGGGAGGGGACAGCGTACGAGCAGTACTTC	CAIREGTAYEQYF	TRBV10-3	TRBJ2-7	.	.
TGTGCCAGCAGTTACTCGGGACAGGGAGGCTATGGCTACACCTTC	CASSYSGQGGYGYTF	TRBV6-5	TRBJ1-2	.	TRBD1
TGTGCCAGCAGTGGCTCCCCCGCGGGGGGGGGAGATACGCAGTATTTT	CASSGSPAGGGDTQYF	TRBV2	TRBJ2-3	.	TRBD2
TGTGCCACCAGCAGAGTAGTGGGGGAAGCTTTCTTT	CATSRVVGEAFF	TRBV15	TRBJ1-1	.	.
TGTGCCAGCAGCCAATGGGAGGGGACTTCCTACAATGAGCAGTTCTTC	CASSQWEGTSYNEQFF	TRBV3-1/TRBV3-2	TRBJ2-1	once	TRBD2
TGTGCCAGCAGCGTAGGTCCGAGGACAGGGTTCGGCATGAACACTGAAGCTTTCTTT	CASSVGPRTGFGMNTEAFF	TRBV9	TRBJ1-1	.	TRBD1
TGTGCCAGCAGTCCGGACGGGGTACTAAATCAGCCCCAGCATTTT	CASSPDGVLNQPQHF	TRBV6-5	TRBJ1-5	.	.
TGTGCCAGCAGCTTACGGGACAGGGGGACCTTAAAGAGCTCTGGGGCCAACGTCCTGACTTTC	CASSLRDRGTLKSSGANVLTF	TRBV7-8	TRBJ2-6	.	TRBD1
TGTGCCAGTAGTCTAGGACTAGCGGGGGCCGGGGAGCTGTTTTTT	CASSLGLAGAGELFF	TRBV19	TRBJ2-2	.	TRBD2
TGTGCCAGTAGTATAAAAGGGACTAACTATGGCTACACCTTC	CASSIKGTNYGYTF	TRBV19	TRBJ1-2	.	.
TGCGCCAGCAGTGAAGGACTAGCGGGGGAAGAGCAGTTCTTC	CASSEGLAGEEQFF	TRBV10-2	TRBJ2-1	.	TRBD2
TGTGCCAGCAGCTTAGGATGGCCTGAAGCTTTCTTT	CASSLGWPEAFF	TRBV7-9	TRBJ1-1	.	.
TGTGCCAGCAGTTCAGGGAACACTGAAGCTTTCTTT	CASSSGNTEAFF	TRBV12-3/TRBV12-4	TRBJ1-1	.	.
TGTGCCAGCAGTTACTCGACAGGTAGCAATCAGCCCCAGCATTTT	CASSYSTGSNQPQHF	TRBV6-2/TRBV6-3	TRBJ1-5	.	.
TGCGCCAGCCCGCGTGAAGGAGACACAAGCCCCTATGGCTACACCTTC	CASPREGDTSPYGYTF	TRBV10-1	TRBJ1-2	.	.
TGTGCCAGCAGCCGTGACGGGACTAGCACGTACGAGCAGTACTTC	CASSRDGTSTYEQYF	TRBV5-4	TRBJ2-7	.	TRBD2
TGTGCCAGCAGGCCCGACAGGGGGGAAATGAATACGCAGTATTTT	CASRPDRGEMNTQYF	TRBV2	TRBJ2-3	.	TRBD1
TGTGCCAGCAGCCAAGATTGGGCTCGGTCGAACACTGAAGCTTTCTTT	CASSQDWARSNTEAFF	TRBV14	TRBJ1-1	.	.
TGTGCCAGCAGCTTGTCTGGCCCAGGGGGGCTCACTGGAAACACCATATATTTT	CASSLSGPGGLTGNTIYF	TRBV5-6	TRBJ1-3	.	TRBD1
TGTGCCAGCAGCCCCCTAGCGGGGGGAACCACAGATACGCAGTATTTT	CASSPLAGGTTDTQYF	TRBV9	TRBJ2-3	.	TRBD2
TGTGCCAGCAGTGACGGGGCTTCACCCCTCCACTTT	CASSDGASPLHF	TRBV6-4	TRBJ1-6	.	.
TGTGCCAGCAGAAGGCTAGCGGGGGGCCCCGAGTCTTTCGATACGCAGTATTTT	CASRRLAGGPESFDTQYF	TRBV13	TRBJ2-3	.	TRBD2
TGTGCCAGCAGTTCGACGAAAACAGGCCCGAGCTCCTACGAGCAGTACTTC	CASSSTKTGPSSYEQYF	TRBV27	TRBJ2-7	.	.
TGTGCCAGCTCACCACTCGGGGGGACAGGGGGCACTGAAGCTTTCTTT	CASSPLGGTGGTEAFF	TRBV18	TRBJ1-1	.	TRBD1